These 2 T cell receptor beta chains were sequenced from one sample in a study of T-cell memory formation after mild COVID-19. Each CDR3 protein is one row after TCRdb ran MiXCR on the 5' RACE reads. The sample yields approximately 340,000 distinct CDR3 sequences, 15% to 20% seen once. Material for sequencing was PBMCs or a T cell subset sorted from them (not recorded which). These receptor sequences come from a man between 18 and 35 years old who had mild COVID-19 (a few samples of this study predate the infection). Cell type and time point are not known.

This clonotype has more than one count but fewer than ten. This chain uses TRBV20-1 with TRBJ2-7; D call uncertain. The CDR3 totals 11 residues. The germline V gene has CDR1 DFQATT and CDR2 SNEGSKA (reference sequence). Trimming took off 6 bases at V and 6 bases at J, with 12 bases between the two ends. The CDR3 region has the DNA TGCAGTGCGAAGACGGGTTTCGAGCAGTACGTC. Protein: CSAKTGFEQYV.

Only a few counts were recorded for this clonotype. The chain recombines TRBV7-3 with TRBJ2-5, with 11 bases identical to TRBD2. After removal of 6 bases from V and 7 bases from J, the junction contained 13 bases not matched to a gene. The CDR3 totals 16 residues. Germline V gene data show CDR1 as SGHTA and CDR2 as FQGTGA. CDR3 sequence (DNA): TGTGCCAGCAGGCCCGATAGCGGGGGGGCAGCGGCGACCCAGTACTTC. This encodes CASRPDSGGAAATQYF.